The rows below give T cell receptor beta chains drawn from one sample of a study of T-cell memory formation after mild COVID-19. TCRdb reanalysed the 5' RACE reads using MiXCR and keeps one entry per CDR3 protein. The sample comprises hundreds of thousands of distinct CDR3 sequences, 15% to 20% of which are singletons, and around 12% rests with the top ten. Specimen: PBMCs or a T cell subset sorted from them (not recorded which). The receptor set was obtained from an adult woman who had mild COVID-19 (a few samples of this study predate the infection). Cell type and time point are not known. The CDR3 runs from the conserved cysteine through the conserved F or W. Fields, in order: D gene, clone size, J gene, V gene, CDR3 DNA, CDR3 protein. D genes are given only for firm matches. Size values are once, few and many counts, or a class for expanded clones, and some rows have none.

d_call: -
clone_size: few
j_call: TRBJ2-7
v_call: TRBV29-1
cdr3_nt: TGCAGCGTTGACTGGGACGACACCTACGAGCAGTACTTC
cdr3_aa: CSVDWDDTYEQYF

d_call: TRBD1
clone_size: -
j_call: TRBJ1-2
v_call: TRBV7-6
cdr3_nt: TGTGCCAGCAGCTTAGTAGGGGGGCTGGGACAGGCCCTCTATGGCTACACCTTC
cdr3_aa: CASSLVGGLGQALYGYTF

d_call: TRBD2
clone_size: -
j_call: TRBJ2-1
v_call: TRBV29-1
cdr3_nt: TGCAGCGTTGGGGGTGGGACTAGCGGGGACCCGTTTGGCTACAATGAGCAGTTCTTC
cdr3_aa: CSVGGGTSGDPFGYNEQFF

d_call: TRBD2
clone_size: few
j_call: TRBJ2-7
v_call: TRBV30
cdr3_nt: TGTGCCTGGAGTGCAACTCTAGCGGGAGGGCAGTACTTC
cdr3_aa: CAWSATLAGGQYF

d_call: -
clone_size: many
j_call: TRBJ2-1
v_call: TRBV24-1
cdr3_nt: TGTGCCACCAGCGCCGAAAGGGGCTACTCCTACAATGAGCAGTTCTTC
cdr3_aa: CATSAERGYSYNEQFF

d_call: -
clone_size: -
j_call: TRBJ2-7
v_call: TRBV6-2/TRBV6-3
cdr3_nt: TGTGCCAGCAGTTATGTAGTGGGCTACGAGCAGTACTTC
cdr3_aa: CASSYVVGYEQYF

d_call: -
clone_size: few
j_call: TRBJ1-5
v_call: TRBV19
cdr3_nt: TGTGCCAGTAAACTAGGACAGAACAATCAGCCCCAGCATTTT
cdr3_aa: CASKLGQNNQPQHF

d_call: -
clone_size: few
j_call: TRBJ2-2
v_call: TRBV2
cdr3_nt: TGTGCCAGCAGTGAAAATGACGTAGACACCGGGGAGCTGTTTTTT
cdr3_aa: CASSENDVDTGELFF

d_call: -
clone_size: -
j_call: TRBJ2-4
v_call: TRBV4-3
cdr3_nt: TGCGCCAGCAGCCAATCCACCGTGTGGGAGATAGCCAAAAACATTCAGTACTTC
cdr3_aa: CASSQSTVWEIAKNIQYF

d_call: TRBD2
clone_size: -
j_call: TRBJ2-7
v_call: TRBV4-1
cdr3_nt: TGCGCCAGCAGCCAACTACCGGGACTAGCTCTTCCGTACTTC
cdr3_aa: CASSQLPGLALPYF

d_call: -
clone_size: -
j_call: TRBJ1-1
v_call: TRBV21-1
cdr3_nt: TGTGCCAGCACCCGACAGATTGAAGCTTTCTTT
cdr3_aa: CASTRQIEAFF

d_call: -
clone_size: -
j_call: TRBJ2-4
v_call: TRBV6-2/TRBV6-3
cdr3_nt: TGTGCCAGCAGTGCCCGTGGGGGTCCATCAAACATTCAGTACTTC
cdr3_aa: CASSARGGPSNIQYF

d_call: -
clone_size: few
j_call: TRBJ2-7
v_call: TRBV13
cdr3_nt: TGTGCCAGCAGCTCAGTCGTGGGTGAGCAGTACTTC
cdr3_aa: CASSSVVGEQYF

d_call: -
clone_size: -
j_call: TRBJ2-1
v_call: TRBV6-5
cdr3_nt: TGTGCCAGCAGTTACTCGGTCCTAACCTACAATGAGCAGTTCTTC
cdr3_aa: CASSYSVLTYNEQFF

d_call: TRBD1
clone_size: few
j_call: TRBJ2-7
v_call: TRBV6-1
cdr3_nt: TGTGCCAGCGATGGGACAGGCTGGGGGTACGAGCAGTACTTC
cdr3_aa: CASDGTGWGYEQYF

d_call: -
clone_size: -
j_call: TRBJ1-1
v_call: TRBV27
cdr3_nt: TGTGCCAGCAGTTTTGGTGCAGGGCACACTGAAGCTTTCTTT
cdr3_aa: CASSFGAGHTEAFF

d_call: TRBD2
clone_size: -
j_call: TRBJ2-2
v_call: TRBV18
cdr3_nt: TGTGCCAGCTCACGCTCGGGACTAGCGAACACCGGGGAGCTGTTTTTT
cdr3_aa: CASSRSGLANTGELFF

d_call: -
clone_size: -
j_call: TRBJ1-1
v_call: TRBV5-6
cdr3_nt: TGTGCCAGCAGCTCCCTCGCAGGTGAAGCTTTCTTT
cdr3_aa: CASSSLAGEAFF

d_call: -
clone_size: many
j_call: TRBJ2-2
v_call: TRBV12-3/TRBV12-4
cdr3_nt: TGTGCCAGCAGTTTCGACACCGGGGAGCTGTTTTTT
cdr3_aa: CASSFDTGELFF

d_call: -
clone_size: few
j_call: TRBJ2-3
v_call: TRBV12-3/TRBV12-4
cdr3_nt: TGTGCCAGCAGTTTAAGTCCGGGGGCCACAGATACGCAGTATTTT
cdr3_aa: CASSLSPGATDTQYF

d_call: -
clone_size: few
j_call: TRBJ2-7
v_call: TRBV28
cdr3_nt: TGTGCCAGCAGCCGGCCTACCCGGGTCCGAGGAACCTACGAGCAGTACTTC
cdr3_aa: CASSRPTRVRGTYEQYF

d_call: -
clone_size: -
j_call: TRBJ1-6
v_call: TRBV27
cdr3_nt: TGTGCCAGCAGTTTAAATTATTGGCAGTATAATTCACCCCTCCACTTT
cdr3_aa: CASSLNYWQYNSPLHF

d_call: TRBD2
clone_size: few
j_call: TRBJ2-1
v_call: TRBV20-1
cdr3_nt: TGCAGTGCTACTTCTAGCGGGGGTGCAGGTGAGCAGTTCTTC
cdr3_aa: CSATSSGGAGEQFF

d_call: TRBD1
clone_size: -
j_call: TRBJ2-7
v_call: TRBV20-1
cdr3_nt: TGCAGTGCTAGAGATCTTGCCCCCCTACTGACAGGGAGTAAGGACGAGCAGTACTTC
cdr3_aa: CSARDLAPLLTGSKDEQYF

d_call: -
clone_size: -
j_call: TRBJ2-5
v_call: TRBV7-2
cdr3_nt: TGTGCCAGCTGTTGGGACGGCGGGACGGAGACCCAGTACTTC
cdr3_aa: CASCWDGGTETQYF

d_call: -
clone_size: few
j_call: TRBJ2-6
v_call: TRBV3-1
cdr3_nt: TGTGCCAGCAGCCAGAGGGCCTCTGGGGCCAACGTCCTGACTTTC
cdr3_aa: CASSQRASGANVLTF

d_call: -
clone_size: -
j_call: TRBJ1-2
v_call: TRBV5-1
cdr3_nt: TGCGCCAGCAGCTGGGAGGTGCCTAACTATGGCTACACCTTC
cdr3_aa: CASSWEVPNYGYTF

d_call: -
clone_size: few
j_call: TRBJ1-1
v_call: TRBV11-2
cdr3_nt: TGTGCCAGCATCCCCTTTTGGGGTTCGAACACTGAAGCTTTCTTT
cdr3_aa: CASIPFWGSNTEAFF

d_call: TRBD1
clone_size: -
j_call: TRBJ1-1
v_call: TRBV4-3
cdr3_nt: TGCGCCAGCACCCTCGGACAGGGGGTGAGTGAAGCTTTCTTT
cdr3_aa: CASTLGQGVSEAFF

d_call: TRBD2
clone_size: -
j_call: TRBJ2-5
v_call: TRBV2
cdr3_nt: TGTGCCAGCAAGAGTAGCGGGGGACAAGAGACCCAGTACTTC
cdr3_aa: CASKSSGGQETQYF

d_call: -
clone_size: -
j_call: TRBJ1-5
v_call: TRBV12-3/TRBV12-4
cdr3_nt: TGTGCCAGCAGTTTGGGGACCGCAAATCAGCCCCAGCATTTT
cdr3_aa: CASSLGTANQPQHF

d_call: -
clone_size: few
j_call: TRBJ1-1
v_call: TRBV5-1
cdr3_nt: TGCGCCAGCAGCTCTGGCTCTGAAGCTTTCTTT
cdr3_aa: CASSSGSEAFF

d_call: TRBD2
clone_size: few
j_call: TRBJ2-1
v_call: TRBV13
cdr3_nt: TGTGCCAGCAGGGCTAGCGGGAGTAATAAAAATGAGCAGTTCTTC
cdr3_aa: CASRASGSNKNEQFF

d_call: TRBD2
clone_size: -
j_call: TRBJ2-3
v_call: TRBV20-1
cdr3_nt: TGCAGTGCCCGACTAGCGGGATTGACAGATACGCAGTATTTT
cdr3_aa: CSARLAGLTDTQYF

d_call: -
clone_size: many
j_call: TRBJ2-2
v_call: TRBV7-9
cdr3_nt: TGTGCCAGCAGCCCGGGAGCGCTGAAGGGCACCGGGGAGCTGTTTTTT
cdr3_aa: CASSPGALKGTGELFF

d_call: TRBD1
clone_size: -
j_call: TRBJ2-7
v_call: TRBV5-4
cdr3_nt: TGTGCCAGCAGCCCGTGGACAGGGAGGAGGTACGAGCAGTACTTC
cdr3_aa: CASSPWTGRRYEQYF

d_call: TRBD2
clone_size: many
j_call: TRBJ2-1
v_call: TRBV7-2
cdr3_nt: TGTGCCAGCAGCTTAGGGTCTAGCGGGGAGGGTCATGAGCAGTTCTTC
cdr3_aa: CASSLGSSGEGHEQFF

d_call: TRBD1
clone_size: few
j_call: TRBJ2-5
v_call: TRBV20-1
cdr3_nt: TGCAGTGCTATAGCGACAGGGGCCGAGACCCAGTACTTC
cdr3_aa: CSAIATGAETQYF

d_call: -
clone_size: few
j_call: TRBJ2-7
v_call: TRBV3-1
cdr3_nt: TGTGCCAGCAGCCACGATCCGGGAGCCTACGAGCAGTACTTC
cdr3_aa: CASSHDPGAYEQYF

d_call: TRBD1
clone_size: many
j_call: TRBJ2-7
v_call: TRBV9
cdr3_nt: TGTGCCAGCAGCACGGACGGACAGGGAACCTACGAGCAGTACTTC
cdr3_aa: CASSTDGQGTYEQYF

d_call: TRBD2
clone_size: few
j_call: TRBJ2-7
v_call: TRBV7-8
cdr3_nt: TGTGCCAGCAGCCCACCCGGGGGGGCCGGGGGGGAGCAGTACTTC
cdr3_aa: CASSPPGGAGGEQYF

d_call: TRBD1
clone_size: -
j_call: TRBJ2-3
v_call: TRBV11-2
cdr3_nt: TGTGCCAGCAGTCGGGACAGGGGGGATACGCAGTATTTT
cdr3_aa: CASSRDRGDTQYF

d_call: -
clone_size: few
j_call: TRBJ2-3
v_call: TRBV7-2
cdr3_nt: TGTGCCAGCAGCTTAGGCGGCTTGGAGGCAGATACGCAGTATTTT
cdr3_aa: CASSLGGLEADTQYF

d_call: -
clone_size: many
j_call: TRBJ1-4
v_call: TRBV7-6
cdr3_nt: TGTGCCAGCAGCTTGAGGGTGCAAGAAAAACTGTTTTTT
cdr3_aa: CASSLRVQEKLFF

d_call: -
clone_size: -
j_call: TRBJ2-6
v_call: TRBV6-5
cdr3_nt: TGTGCCAGCAGTTACGTGGCAGCCGAATTCTCTGGGGCCAACGTCCTGACTTTC
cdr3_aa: CASSYVAAEFSGANVLTF

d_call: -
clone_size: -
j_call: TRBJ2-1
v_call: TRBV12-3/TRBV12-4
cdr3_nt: TGTGCCAGCAGTCGGGACGGGATCAAGCAGTTCTTC
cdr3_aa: CASSRDGIKQFF

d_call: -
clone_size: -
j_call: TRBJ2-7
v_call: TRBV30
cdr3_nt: TGTGCCTGGATAGAGGGGACGTCCTACGAGCAGTACTTC
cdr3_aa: CAWIEGTSYEQYF

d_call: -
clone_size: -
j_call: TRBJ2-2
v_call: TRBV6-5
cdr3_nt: TGTGCCAGCAGTTACTCCCCACCTACTACGAACACCGGGGAGCTGTTTTTT
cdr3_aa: CASSYSPPTTNTGELFF

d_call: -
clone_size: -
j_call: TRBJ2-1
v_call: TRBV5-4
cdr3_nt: TGTGCCAGCAGCTTTTCTACCGGAGCCTCCTACAATGAGCAGTTCTTC
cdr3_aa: CASSFSTGASYNEQFF